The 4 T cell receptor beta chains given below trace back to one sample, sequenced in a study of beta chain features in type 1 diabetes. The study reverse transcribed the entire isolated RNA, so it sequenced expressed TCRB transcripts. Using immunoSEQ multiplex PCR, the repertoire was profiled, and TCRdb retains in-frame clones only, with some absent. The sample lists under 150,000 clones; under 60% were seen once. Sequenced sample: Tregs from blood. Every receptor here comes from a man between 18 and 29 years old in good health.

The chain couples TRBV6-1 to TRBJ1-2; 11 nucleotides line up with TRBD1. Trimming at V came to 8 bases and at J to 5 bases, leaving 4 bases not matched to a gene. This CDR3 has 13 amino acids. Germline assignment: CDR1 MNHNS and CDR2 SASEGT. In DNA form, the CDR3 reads TGTGCCAGCCGGGACAGGGGGAAATATGGCTACACCTTC. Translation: CASRDRGKYGYTF.

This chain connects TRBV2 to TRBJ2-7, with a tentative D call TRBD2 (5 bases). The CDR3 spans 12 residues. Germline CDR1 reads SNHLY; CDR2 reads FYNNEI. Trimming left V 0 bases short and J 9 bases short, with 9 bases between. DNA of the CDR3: TGTGCCAGCAGTGAAGCGCTCGGGGTGCAGTACTTC. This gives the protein CASSEALGVQYF.

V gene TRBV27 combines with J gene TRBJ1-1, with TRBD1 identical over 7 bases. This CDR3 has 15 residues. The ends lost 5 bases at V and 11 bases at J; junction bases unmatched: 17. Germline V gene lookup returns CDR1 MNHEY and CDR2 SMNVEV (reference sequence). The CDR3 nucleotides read TGTGCCAGCAGTCTAAGGACAGGAGGGGGCTTGGGCGCTTTCTTT. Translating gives CASSLRTGGGLGAFF.

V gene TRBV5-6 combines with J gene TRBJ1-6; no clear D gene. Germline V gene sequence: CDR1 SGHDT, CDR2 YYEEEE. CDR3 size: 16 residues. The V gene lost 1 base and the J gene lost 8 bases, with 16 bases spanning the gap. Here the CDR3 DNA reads TGTGCCAGCAGCTTGATGGACCGGGAGGCTTATTCACCCCTCCACTTT. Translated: CASSLMDREAYSPLHF. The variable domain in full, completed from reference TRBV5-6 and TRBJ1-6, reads DAGVTQSPTHLIKTRGQQVTLRCSPKSGHDTVSWYQQALGQGPQFIFQYYEEEERQRGNFPDRFSGHQFPNYSSELNVNALLLGDSALYLCASSLMDREAYSPLHFGNGTRLTVT.